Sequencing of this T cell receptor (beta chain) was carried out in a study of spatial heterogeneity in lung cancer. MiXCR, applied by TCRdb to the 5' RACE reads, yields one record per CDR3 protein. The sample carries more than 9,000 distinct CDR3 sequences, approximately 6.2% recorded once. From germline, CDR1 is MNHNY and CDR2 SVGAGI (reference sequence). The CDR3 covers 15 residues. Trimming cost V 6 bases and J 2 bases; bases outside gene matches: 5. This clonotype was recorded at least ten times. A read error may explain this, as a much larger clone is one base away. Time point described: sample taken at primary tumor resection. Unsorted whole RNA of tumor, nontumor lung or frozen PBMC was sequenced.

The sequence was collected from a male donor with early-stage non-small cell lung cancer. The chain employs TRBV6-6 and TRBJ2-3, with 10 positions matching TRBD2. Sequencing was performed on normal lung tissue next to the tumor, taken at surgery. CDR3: CASRPLAGDTDTQYF. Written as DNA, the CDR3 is TGTGCCAGCAGGCCCCTAGCGGGAGACACAGATACGCAGTATTTT.